These 32 T cell receptor beta chains share one sample of origin, sequenced in a study of cytomegalovirus exposure and HLA in healthy donors. Amplification used 60 Vbeta primers and 13 Jbeta primers. The protocol was immunoSEQ multiplex PCR, while the TCRdb copy is restricted to in-frame clones and leaves out a portion. This table has around 280,000 clones, approximately 90% appearing once. Material for sequencing was PBMCs. These receptors were taken from a woman aged 18-35 years in good health and CMV-seronegative.

This chain uses TRBV2 with TRBJ1-1; 7 bases map to TRBD1. The CDR3 runs to 13 residues. J was trimmed by 8 bases and V by 8 bases; bases with no gene match: 11. CDR1 is SNHLY and CDR2 is FYNNEI in the germline V gene. CDR3 bases: TGTGCCAGCGGCATTACAGGGGCCTGGGAAGCTTTCTTT. Its translation: CASGITGAWEAFF.

The genes are TRBV19 and TRBJ2-5; TRBD2 is a possible D gene (7 bases). The CDR3 runs 13 residues. Trimming took off 10 bases at V and 8 bases at J, with 20 bases between the two ends. In germline, CDR1 is LNHDA, CDR2 SQIVND (reference sequence). The DNA of the CDR3 is TGTGCCACCGGGGGGCTAAGCAGGGGAACCCAGTACTTC. It is translated as CATGGLSRGTQYF.

V is TRBV18 and J is TRBJ1-2; a weak D match, TRBD1 (6 bases). Germline lookup yields CDR1 KGHSH and CDR2 LQKENI. The CDR3 has 13 amino acids. Trimming removed 3 bases from V and 8 bases from J, with 13 bases in between. For the CDR3, the DNA is TGTGCCAGCTCACCGGGCGGGGGCTGGGGCTACACCTTC. Protein: CASSPGGGWGYTF.

Note on this clone: At one of its ends the junction is not consistent with the germline gene, which may arise from a read error. V usage is TRBV4-2 and J usage is TRBJ2-3; the D is unclear. Per germline, CDR1 LGHNA and CDR2 YNFKEQ. The CDR3 has 14 amino acids. CDR3 sequence: CASNQGARTDTQYF. CDR3 sequence (DNA): TGTGCCAGCAACCAAGGCGCCCGCACAGATACGCAGTATTTT.

The chain combines TRBV7-3 with TRBJ2-1, with 9 bases matching TRBD2. V dropped 6 bases and J dropped 3; count of bases not matched to a gene: 6. Germline-derived CDR1 and CDR2 are SGHTA and FQGTGA. CDR3 length: 15 amino acids. CDR3 residues: CASSFSGGFYNEQFF. DNA of the CDR3: TGTGCCAGCAGTTTTAGCGGGGGATTCTACAATGAGCAGTTCTTC.

The chain recombines TRBV6-1 with TRBJ2-5; TRBD1 matches at 8 bases. J was trimmed by 0 bases and V by 0 bases; bases with no gene match: 6. The CDR3 loop spans 17 amino acids. Germline loops: CDR1 MNHNS, CDR2 SASEGT. CDR3 sequence (DNA): TGTGCCAGCAGTGAAGCCTTGACAGGGGCCTACCAAGAGACCCAGTACTTC. It is translated as CASSEALTGAYQETQYF.

The genes are TRBV15 and TRBJ2-1, with TRBD1 identical over 7 bases. The V gene's germline CDR1 is LNHNV and CDR2 YYDKDF (reference sequence). The V gene end was trimmed by 6 bases and the J gene end by 8 bases; junction bases not matched to a gene: 13. This CDR3 spans 15 amino acids. CDR3 sequence: CATRGGQLLGDEQFF. DNA of the CDR3: TGTGCCACCAGAGGGGGACAGTTGCTCGGGGATGAGCAGTTCTTC.

This chain links TRBV18 with TRBJ1-1, with 8 bases fitting TRBD1. The CDR3 has 16 amino acids. V was clipped by 4 bases and J by 0 bases; unmatched bases: 7. The germline V gene encodes CDR1 KGHSH and CDR2 LQKENI. CDR3 bases: TGTGCCAGCTCACAGACGACAGGGGCAATGAACACTGAAGCTTTCTTT. This codes for CASSQTTGAMNTEAFF.

In regard to this clone: The junction departs from the called germline gene at one end, perhaps through a read error. The chain combines TRBV2 with TRBJ2-7; possibly TRBD1 for D (5 bases). This CDR3 is built from 15 residues. CDR1 is SNHLY and CDR2 is FYNNEI in the germline V gene. CDR3 nucleotide sequence: TGTGTCAGCAGTGAAGGTACAGGCGGTACCTACGAGCAGTACTTC. This gives the protein CVSSEGTGGTYEQYF.

The chain recombines TRBV2 with TRBJ2-5, with no clear D. There are 12 residues in the CDR3. The V end lost 2 bases, the J end lost 8 bases, and 9 bases lay between the germline ends. Germline CDR1 is SNHLY and CDR2 is FYNNEI. The CDR3 region has the DNA TGTGCCAGCAGTGAATACCGAACAACCCAGTACTTC. Translating gives CASSEYRTTQYF.

This clone was seen more than once but under ten times. This sample includes further DNA sequences coding for the same CDR3. V gene TRBV9 combines with J gene TRBJ1-5; the D gene is possibly TRBD1 (5 bases). This CDR3 region has 14 residues. The V gene lost 2 bases and the J gene lost 2 bases, with 8 bases spanning the gap. The germline V gene encodes CDR1 SGDLS and CDR2 YYNGEE. CDR3 in amino acids: CASSVGGGNQPQHF. The CDR3 nucleotides read TGTGCCAGCAGCGTGGGAGGGGGCAATCAGCCCCAGCATTTT. Drawing the rest from reference TRBV9 and TRBJ1-5, the complete variable domain is DSGVTQTPKHLITATGQRVTLRCSPRSGDLSVYWYQQSLDQGLQFLIQYYNGEERAKGNILERFSAQQFPDLHSELNLSSLELGDSALYFCASSVGGGNQPQHFGDGTRLSIL.

The chain joins TRBV7-3 to TRBJ2-1; weak D call: TRBD2 (7 bases). Between the trimmed V and J ends, which lost 5 bases and 9 bases, there was a span of 20 bases. The CDR3 loop spans 15 amino acids. Looked up from germline, CDR1 is SGHTA and CDR2 is FQGTGA. The CDR3 sequence: CASSPHPGGRGEQFF. CDR3 bases: TGTGCCAGCAGCCCACACCCCGGGGGGCGAGGTGAGCAGTTCTTC.

The V and J genes are TRBV28 and TRBJ1-5, with D uncertain. This CDR3 has 14 amino acids. Germline CDR1 and CDR2: MDHEN and SYDVKM. V was clipped by 2 bases and J by 5 bases, with 10 bases between them. CDR3 nucleotide sequence: TGTGCCAGCAGTTTAGGGCAGTATCATCAGCCCCAGCATTTT. Encoded protein: CASSLGQYHQPQHF.

The rearrangement uses TRBV6-5 and TRBJ2-3, with TRBD1 identical over 9 bases. Germline V CDR1 and CDR2: MNHEY, SVGAGI. This CDR3 is built from 15 residues. V was clipped by 2 bases and J by 6 bases; unmatched bases: 6. CDR3 protein: CASSYTQGAADTQYF. In DNA, the CDR3 is TGTGCCAGCAGTTACACACAGGGGGCAGCCGATACGCAGTATTTT.

The chain is built from TRBV6-6 and TRBJ1-5; 8 bases fit TRBD1. Trimming took 6 bases from V and 4 from J; bases not matched to a gene: 5. Germline V lookup: CDR1 MNHNY, CDR2 SVGAGI (reference sequence). The CDR3 is 14 amino acids. CDR3 nucleotide sequence: TGTGCCAGCAGCTCGACAGGGGAGAATCAGCCCCAGCATTTT. Amino acids: CASSSTGENQPQHF.

The chain links TRBV9 to TRBJ2-3, with D unresolved. Germline V gives CDR1 SGDLS, CDR2 YYNGEE. Trimming cost V 4 bases and J 6 bases, with 12 bases left between them. The CDR3 covers 13 residues. The CDR3 loop is CASSSRTRDTQYF. Here the CDR3 DNA reads TGTGCCAGCAGCTCACGTACCAGGGATACGCAGTATTTT.

The chain combines TRBV5-8 with TRBJ2-5, with 7 positions matching TRBD1. The DNA end favors TRBJ2-7, so the J call may be wrong. In germline, CDR1 is SGHTS, CDR2 YDEGEE. The length of the CDR3 is 13 residues. CDR3 DNA: TGTGCCAGCAGCGAATGGGACAGCTACGAGCAGTACTTC. Amino acid sequence: CASSEWDSYEQYF.

CDR3 region: CASSTNRDNEQFF. DNA for the CDR3: TGTGCCAGCTCCACAAACCGGGACAATGAGCAGTTCTTC. The rearrangement joins TRBV18 to TRBJ2-1; D is unclear. Between the trimmed V and J ends, which lost 6 bases and 5 bases, there was a span of 11 bases. CDR3 length: 13 residues. Germline V gene lookup returns CDR1 KGHSH and CDR2 LQKENI.

The sample holds a few counts of this clone. The CDR3 is CASSHPDNTDTQYF. CDR3 nucleotide sequence: TGTGCCAGCAGTCACCCGGACAACACAGATACGCAGTATTTT. The rearrangement links TRBV6-5 to TRBJ2-3; D may be TRBD1 (5 bases). This CDR3 is built from 14 residues. The germline V and J ends were trimmed by 5 bases and 2 bases, with 11 bases remaining between them. The V gene's germline CDR1 is MNHEY and CDR2 SVGAGI.

The chain is built from TRBV30 and TRBJ2-7; no clear D gene. The CDR3 runs 10 residues. The V and J ends lost 4 bases and 3 bases respectively, with 4 bases between them. Per the germline V gene, CDR1 is GTSNPN and CDR2 is SVGIG (reference sequence). In nucleotides, the CDR3 is TGTGCCTGGATTAACTACGAGCAGTACTTC. Translation: CAWINYEQYF.

The chain uses TRBV7-9 and TRBJ2-7, with D possibly TRBD1 on 5 matching bases. The CDR3 has 13 amino acids. The V and J ends lost 5 bases and 3 bases respectively, with 11 bases between them. Per germline, CDR1 SEHNR and CDR2 FQNEAQ (reference sequence). CDR3 sequence: CASSLLRGYEQYF. The CDR3 coding sequence is TGTGCCAGCAGCCTTCTTAGGGGCTACGAGCAGTACTTC.

V is TRBV11-2 and J is TRBJ1-1, with 7 bases that match TRBD1. Germline CDR1 and CDR2: SGHAT and FQNNGV. The CDR3 extends over 12 amino acids. V shed 4 bases, J shed 11 bases, and the junction held 7 bases outside the gene matches. The CDR3 spells CASSSGGTAAFF. The DNA for the CDR3 is TGTGCCAGCAGCTCAGGGGGGACGGCGGCTTTCTTT.

This chain links TRBV4-1 with TRBJ1-1; tentative D call: TRBD1 (5 bases). CDR1 is MGHRA, CDR2 YSYEKL, per germline. V dropped 3 bases and J dropped 3 bases, with 11 bases sitting between them. This CDR3 is built from 14 residues. The CDR3 DNA sequence: TGCGCCAGCAGCCACCCGACAGCCTACACTGAAGCTTTCTTT. This translates into CASSHPTAYTEAFF.

V gene TRBV4-1 combines with J gene TRBJ1-2, with 10 bases aligning to TRBD1. The junction had 4 bases not matched to a gene; V was cut back by 5 bases and J by 1 base. This CDR3 has 15 residues. Germline CDR1 and CDR2: MGHRA and YSYEKL. In nucleotides, the CDR3 is TGCGCCAGCAGCAAGGGGGACAGGGGTAACTATGGCTACACCTTC. Translating gives CASSKGDRGNYGYTF.

This chain connects TRBV30 to TRBJ1-4; D remains unclear. Germline CDR1 GTSNPN, CDR2 SVGIG (reference sequence). The CDR3 covers 13 residues. Trimming pared 2 bases from V and 4 bases from J, leaving 8 bases between. The CDR3 is CAWSLRLNEKLFF. The CDR3 DNA reads TGTGCCTGGAGTTTGAGGCTTAATGAAAAACTGTTTTTT.

The chain recombines TRBV6-5 with TRBJ1-2; D may be TRBD1 (5 bases). V was clipped by 2 bases and J by 7 bases, with 20 bases between them. The CDR3 has 16 residues. Germline CDR1 MNHEY, CDR2 SVGAGI. CDR3 nucleotide sequence: TGTGCCAGCAGTTACGGGTCTATGGGGGGGATATCTGGCTACACCTTC. It encodes CASSYGSMGGISGYTF.

The gene calls are TRBV27 and TRBJ2-1; 7 nucleotides agree with TRBD1. CDR3 length equals 14 residues. CDR1 and CDR2 from the germline V gene are MNHEY and SMNVEV (reference sequence). V shed 5 bases, J shed 2 bases, and the junction held 3 bases outside the gene matches. This CDR3 is CASSDRDTYNEQFF. CDR3 DNA: TGTGCCAGCAGTGACAGGGACACCTACAATGAGCAGTTCTTC.

The chain links TRBV12-5 to TRBJ2-3; 9 nucleotides agree with TRBD2. V lost 2 bases, J lost 0 bases, and 6 bases stayed unmatched. This CDR3 has 17 amino acids. Germline CDR1 LGHNT, CDR2 FRNRAP. The DNA of the CDR3 is TGTGCTAGTGGTTTGCCAGCGGGGGGCACCAGCACAGATACGCAGTATTTT. It yields the protein CASGLPAGGTSTDTQYF.

The gene calls are TRBV5-8 and TRBJ1-2, with 7 bases identical to TRBD1. Germline CDR1 is SGHTS and CDR2 is YDEGEE. The V and J ends lost 4 bases and 7 bases, in that order; junction bases with no gene match: 10. The CDR3 runs 14 residues. CDR3: CASSLLGTARGYTF. The CDR3, as DNA: TGTGCCAGCAGCCTCCTTGGGACAGCCCGTGGCTACACCTTC.

The chain has TRBV30 and TRBJ1-4, with 7 bases identical to TRBD1. Looked up from germline, CDR1 is GTSNPN and CDR2 is SVGIG (reference sequence). Trimming at V came to 6 bases and at J to 8 bases, leaving 9 bases not matched to a gene. The CDR3 loop spans 13 amino acids. CDR3 coding DNA: TGTGCCTGCCGGGGACAGACATCCGAAAAACTGTTTTTT. This sequence encodes CACRGQTSEKLFF.

As concerns this clone: At one end the junction does not follow the germline gene, possibly because of a read error. J is TRBJ1-6 and V is TRBV7-9; TRBD1 aligns across 7 bases. The CDR3 has 16 amino acids. Germline V gene sequence: CDR1 SEHNR, CDR2 FQNEAQ (reference sequence). CDR3 DNA sequence: TGTTCCAGCAGCTCCCGAGGGGGCAGGGATAATTCACCCCTCCACTTT. Translating it yields CSSSSRGGRDNSPLHF. Based on the CDR3 plus reference TRBV7-9 and TRBJ1-6, the full variable domain is DTGVSQNPRHKITKRGQNVTFRCDPISEHNRLYWYRQTLGQGPEFLTYFQNEAQLEKSRLLSDRFSAERPKGSFSTLEIQRTEQGDSAMYLCSSSSRGGRDNSPLHFGNGTRLTVT.

The CDR3 loop reads CASSHPPEVGNEAEAFF. For the CDR3, the DNA is TGCGCCAGCAGCCACCCGCCGGAGGTCGGGAATGAGGCTGAAGCTTTCTTT. The rearrangement links TRBV4-1 to TRBJ1-1; no clear D gene. The CDR3 has 17 amino acids. V lost 3 bases, J lost 6 bases, and 23 bases lay in between. Germline V gene sequence: CDR1 MGHRA, CDR2 YSYEKL.